This TCR beta chain was identified in a study of shared clonotypes between healthy human individuals. Broader study findings: Generally, naive subsets came out with larger estimated richness than memory subsets.

The CDR3 extends over 14 amino acids. The germline CDR1 and CDR2 sequences are SGHNT and YYREEE (reference sequence). The germline V and J ends were trimmed by 4 bases and 0 bases, with 10 bases remaining between them. Samples underwent the assay at deep level. Clones were read by immunoSEQ multiplex PCR, and TCRdb kept only the in-frame ones, dropping some. The data show over a million clones, with around 75% seen just once and approximately 1.5% held by the top ten. As for this clone: Its specificity is not known.

Sequencing was done on a sample of memory CD4+ T cells sorted from blood. Subset: CD45RA-negative fraction. V is TRBV5-4 and J is TRBJ2-5; the D is unclear. The receptor was isolated from a man aged 18 to 30 in good health. The CDR3 region has the DNA TGTGCCAGCAGCCAAGACTGGTACCAAGAGACCCAGTACTTC. Amino acid sequence: CASSQDWYQETQYF.